A selection of T cell receptor beta chains follows, all from one sample in a study of blood T cell repertoires in COVID-19. The assay was immunoSEQ multiplex PCR, and TCRdb's table has in-frame clones only and misses some. This table has fewer than 500,000 clones, approximately 86% appearing once. Sequenced input: PBMCs or T cells enriched from blood (not recorded which). The receptor set was obtained from a young woman who had recovered from COVID-19. Each CDR3 is given with its conserved first and last residue. D genes are given only for firm matches. Clone size, where shown, is once, few, many, or a class for clones that have expanded.

clone_size	j_call	d_call	cdr3_length	v_call	cdr3_aa	cdr3_nt
-	TRBJ1-3	-	15	TRBV5-1	CASSETSISGNTIYF	TGCGCCAGCAGCGAGACTTCGATCTCTGGAAACACCATATATTTT
-	TRBJ2-1	-	16	TRBV9	CASSVEWRSSYNEQFF	TGTGCCAGCAGCGTAGAGTGGCGGAGCTCCTACAATGAGCAGTTCTTC
-	TRBJ1-4	-	15	TRBV9	CASSERSDKDEKLFF	TGTGCCAGCAGCGAGCGTTCGGACAAGGATGAAAAACTGTTTTTT
-	TRBJ1-5	-	14	TRBV7-9	CASSLEGRAPPQHF	TGTGCCAGCAGCTTAGAAGGCAGGGCCCCGCCCCAGCATTTT
-	TRBJ1-5	-	17	TRBV5-6	CASSYSGSPYSNQPQHF	TGTGCCAGCAGCTACTCAGGGTCTCCTTATAGCAATCAGCCCCAGCATTTT
-	TRBJ2-3	TRBD1	15	TRBV11-2	CASSLLQGETDTQYF	TGTGCCAGCAGCCTATTACAGGGGGAAACAGATACGCAGTATTTT
few	TRBJ1-5	-	12	TRBV19	CASSTGDQPQHF	TGTGCCAGTAGTACAGGGGATCAGCCCCAGCATTTT
-	TRBJ1-2	-	15	TRBV14	CASSQLGRGSYGYTF	TGTGCCAGCAGCCAACTTGGGCGGGGGAGCTATGGCTACACCTTC
-	TRBJ1-3	-	16	TRBV28	CASSFRRGFSGNTIYF	TGTGCCAGCAGCTTCCGGCGGGGTTTCTCTGGAAACACCATATATTTT
once	TRBJ1-2	-	16	TRBV11-2	CASSPSGTQTSYGYTF	TGTGCCAGCAGCCCTTCCGGGACACAAACCTCCTATGGCTACACCTTC
-	TRBJ1-2	TRBD1	18	TRBV27	CASSSLTGTGSSRGGYTF	TGTGCCAGCAGTTCTTTGACCGGGACAGGGAGTAGTCGGGGTGGCTACACCTTC
-	TRBJ2-5	TRBD2	15	TRBV7-8	CASSLDFAGGLTQYF	TGTGCCAGCAGCTTGGATTTTGCGGGGGGCTTGACCCAGTACTTC
-	TRBJ1-1	TRBD1	14	TRBV6-6	CASIGQGGYTEAFF	TGTGCCAGCATCGGACAGGGAGGGTACACTGAAGCTTTCTTT
-	TRBJ1-1	-	14	TRBV11-2	CASTPGWGNTEAFF	TGTGCCAGCACGCCGGGGTGGGGAAACACTGAAGCTTTCTTT
-	TRBJ1-1	-	13	TRBV7-2	CASSLRGWTEAFF	TGTGCCAGCAGCTTAAGGGGTTGGACTGAAGCTTTCTTT
few	TRBJ1-2	-	12	TRBV19	CASHQGNYGYTF	TGTGCCAGCCACCAGGGGAACTATGGCTACACCTTC
-	TRBJ1-4	TRBD1	16	TRBV28	CASSTPTGGGEEKLFF	TGTGCCAGCAGTACCCCGACAGGGGGTGGAGAAGAAAAACTGTTTTTT
-	TRBJ1-1	-	15	TRBV4-1	CASSPIGPGGTEAFF	TGCGCCAGCAGCCCAATAGGGCCCGGAGGGACTGAAGCTTTCTTT
once	TRBJ2-3	TRBD2	13	TRBV2	CASRASGVDTQYF	TGTGCCAGCAGGGCTAGCGGGGTAGATACGCAGTATTTT
-	TRBJ1-5	TRBD1	14	TRBV2	CASIDRGGSQPQHF	TGTGCCAGCATTGACAGGGGTGGGAGTCAGCCCCAGCATTTT
-	TRBJ1-1	-	13	TRBV7-2	CASSLRRGAEAFF	TGTGCCAGCAGCCTCCGGAGGGGCGCTGAAGCTTTCTTT
-	TRBJ1-5	-	15	TRBV19	CASSKSLILGQPQHF	TGTGCCAGTAGTAAAAGTCTGATCCTAGGTCAGCCCCAGCATTTT
-	TRBJ2-5	TRBD2	15	TRBV7-2	CASSPRGLEGETQYF	TGTGCCAGCAGCCCGAGAGGACTAGAGGGGGAGACCCAGTACTTC
-	TRBJ2-7	TRBD1	15	TRBV15	CATSRLTGTGQEQYF	TGTGCCACCAGCAGACTCACCGGGACAGGGCAAGAGCAGTACTTC
-	TRBJ2-3	-	12	TRBV28	CASSPQGDTQYF	TGTGCCAGCAGTCCCCAGGGGGATACGCAGTATTTT
-	TRBJ1-3	-	15	TRBV19	CASRVSFSSGNTIYF	TGTGCCAGTAGGGTGAGCTTCTCCTCTGGAAACACCATATATTTT
-	TRBJ2-5	-	13	TRBV27	CASASRPGETQYF	TGTGCCAGCGCCTCTAGGCCCGGGGAGACCCAGTACTTC